The rows below give T cell receptor beta chains drawn from one sample of a study of lymphopenia after photon versus proton radiotherapy. Method: immunoSEQ multiplex PCR; TCRdb's copy keeps in-frame clones and lacks some. The data show some 170,000 clones, about nine tenths seen once. The specimen was peripheral blood, collected from a patient treated with photon-based radiotherapy. The receptors originated from a man aged 45-60 years with gastric cancer. Each CDR3 is given with its conserved first and last residue. The order of the fields is clone size, J gene, V gene, D gene, CDR3 DNA, CDR3 protein. D genes are given only for firm matches. Only part of the rows carry a size: once, few, many, or a class if the clone is expanded.

>NA|TRBJ2-2|TRBV11-3|NA
TGTGCCAGCAGCTTGGATACCGGGGAGCTGTTTTTT
CASSLDTGELFF
>NA|TRBJ2-1|TRBV4-1|TRBD2
TGCGCCAGCAGCCAATCATTCGGGAGGGTACTAGCGGGAAGAGGTGGGAATGAGCAGTTCTTC
CASSQSFGRVLAGRGGNEQFF
>NA|TRBJ2-5|TRBV30|TRBD1
TGTGCCCGGGGTGACAACAGGGGGGAGACCCAGTACTTC
CARGDNRGETQYF
>NA|TRBJ1-1|TRBV19|NA
TGTGCCAGTGCGAGGCCCCCACGCACTGAAGCTTTCTTT
CASARPPRTEAFF
>NA|TRBJ1-2|TRBV4-3|NA
TGCGCCAGCAGCCAAGGTCCGGAGGGTTATGGCTACACCTTC
CASSQGPEGYGYTF
>once|TRBJ1-4|TRBV27|TRBD1
TGTGCCAGCAGCAGGGGGCTCACTAATGAAAAACTGTTTTTT
CASSRGLTNEKLFF
>NA|TRBJ2-5|TRBV15|NA
TGTGCCACCAGCAGAGATAACCTAGTTCAAGAGACCCAGTACTTC
CATSRDNLVQETQYF
>NA|TRBJ1-4|TRBV7-9|NA
TGTGCCAGCAGCTTGAGGGCAGAGTCTGAAAAACTGTTTTTT
CASSLRAESEKLFF
>once|TRBJ1-5|TRBV2|TRBD1
TGTGCCAGCGCGGGACAGGGAATTAATCAGCCCCAGCATTTT
CASAGQGINQPQHF
>NA|TRBJ2-2|TRBV5-1|NA
TGCGCCAGCAGCCCCTGGAGTATTGGTCCTGAGCGGGAGCTGTTTTTT
CASSPWSIGPERELFF
>NA|TRBJ2-7|TRBV18|NA
TGTGCCAGCTCACAGGGGAACGAGCAGTACTTC
CASSQGNEQYF
>NA|TRBJ1-2|TRBV29-1|NA
TGCAGCGTTGAAGCAGGCCGAGCTAACTATGGCTACACCTTC
CSVEAGRANYGYTF
>NA|TRBJ1-2|TRBV7-9|NA
TGTGCCAGCAGCTTAGCGACAGGAGGTGGCTACACCTTC
CASSLATGGGYTF
>NA|TRBJ2-7|TRBV29-1|TRBD1
TGCAGCGTAGGTATGACAGGGTCCGGCGAGCAGTACTTC
CSVGMTGSGEQYF
>NA|TRBJ1-2|TRBV27|NA
TGTGCCAGCAGTTCGGGACTTTCTAACTATGGCTACACCTTC
CASSSGLSNYGYTF
>NA|TRBJ2-5|TRBV7-9|TRBD1
TGTGCCAGCAGCTCCCGGACAGGGGAAGAGACCCAGTACTTC
CASSSRTGEETQYF
>NA|TRBJ2-7|TRBV25-1|NA
TGTGCCAGCCTCCATGTGCGGGCTGCGGGCTCCTACGAGCAGTACTTC
CASLHVRAAGSYEQYF
>NA|TRBJ2-1|TRBV2|TRBD2
TGTGCCAGCAGCGACGACCTCAGCGGGAGGAAGTCAAACAATGAGCAGTTCTTC
CASSDDLSGRKSNNEQFF
>once|TRBJ1-1|TRBV4-2|TRBD1
TGTGCCAGCAGCCGGGACAGGGGGCAACGGAACACTGAAGCTTTCTTT
CASSRDRGQRNTEAFF
>NA|TRBJ2-5|TRBV4-3|NA
TGCGCCAGCAGCCAAGACTCGAGCGGATACCAAGAGACCCAGTACTTC
CASSQDSSGYQETQYF
>NA|TRBJ2-4|TRBV28|NA
TGTGCCAGCTTGGCACTAGCCAAAAACATTCAGTACTTC
CASLALAKNIQYF
>NA|TRBJ2-5|TRBV7-6|NA
TGTGCCAGCAGCTCTAAAGAGACCCAGTACTTC
CASSSKETQYF
>NA|TRBJ2-1|TRBV4-1|NA
TGCGCCAGCAGCCGAATCAAGACTGGAAAAGTCAATGAGCAGTTCTTC
CASSRIKTGKVNEQFF
>NA|TRBJ2-3|TRBV29-1|TRBD2
TGCAGCGTTGCCGGACTAGCGGAAATAAGCACAGATACGCAGTATTTT
CSVAGLAEISTDTQYF
>once|TRBJ2-5|TRBV11-2|TRBD2
TGTGCCAGCAGCGAGACTAGCGGGGATCAAGAGACCCAGTACTTC
CASSETSGDQETQYF
>NA|TRBJ2-2|TRBV11-2|TRBD2
TGTGCCAGCAGCAAGGGACTAGCGGGGAACACCGGGGAGCTGTTTTTT
CASSKGLAGNTGELFF
>NA|TRBJ2-1|TRBV28|NA
TGTGCCAGCAGTTTATACGAATCCTACAATGAGCAGTTCTTC
CASSLYESYNEQFF
>few|TRBJ2-3|TRBV5-1|TRBD2
TGCGCCAGCAGCTTGTTCTCTAGCGGGAGCCCCGATACGCAGTATTTT
CASSLFSSGSPDTQYF
>NA|TRBJ2-7|TRBV27|NA
TGTGCCAGCAGGCAGGCGGCGGCCTACGAGCAGTACTTC
CASRQAAAYEQYF
>NA|TRBJ2-5|TRBV9|NA
TGTGCCAGCAGCGTAGCTCCGCTAGCGCTGGAGACCCAGTACTTC
CASSVAPLALETQYF
>NA|TRBJ2-5|TRBV7-3|NA
TGTGCCAGCAGCTTATCTAGGGGCGAGACCCAGTACTTC
CASSLSRGETQYF
>NA|TRBJ2-2|TRBV19|NA
TGTGCCAGCTCCTCGGAGGGGGACGGGGAGCTGTTTTTT
CASSSEGDGELFF
>NA|TRBJ2-3|TRBV7-2|TRBD2
TGTGCCAGCATGCGAGCCGGGGGGGGAGATACGCAGTATTTT
CASMRAGGGDTQYF
>NA|TRBJ2-7|TRBV7-2|TRBD2
TGTGCCAGCAGCCAAGCCGGGACTACCACTTACGAGCAGTACTTC
CASSQAGTTTYEQYF
>once|TRBJ2-7|TRBV5-6|NA
TGTGCCAGCAGCCCCCTTTTTGGGGGTGGGCGTGAGCAGTACTTC
CASSPLFGGGREQYF
>NA|TRBJ2-7|TRBV19|NA
TGTGCCAGTAGTCCCACAAGGGACCTTCGCGCGGAGTACTTC
CASSPTRDLRAEYF
>NA|TRBJ2-3|TRBV5-4|NA
TGTGCCAGCAGCTTGGACTCCTCAGATACGCAGTATTTT
CASSLDSSDTQYF
>NA|TRBJ1-2|TRBV7-5|NA
TGTGCCAGGTGGGGGCAGGGACCTCTCTATGGCTACACCTTC
CARWGQGPLYGYTF
>NA|TRBJ2-3|TRBV5-4|TRBD2
TGTGCCAGCAGCTTGGTGGGGACTAGCGGTCCAGATACGCAGTATTTT
CASSLVGTSGPDTQYF
>NA|TRBJ1-2|TRBV2|NA
TGTGCCAGCAGTGGGACACTTTATGGCTACACCTTC
CASSGTLYGYTF
>once|TRBJ1-2|TRBV6-5|NA
TGTGCCAGCAGTTACTCCCACACCAACTATGGCTACACCTTC
CASSYSHTNYGYTF
>NA|TRBJ1-3|TRBV9|TRBD1
TGTGCCAGCAGCGTAGGGCAGGGGGCCATATATTTT
CASSVGQGAIYF
>few|TRBJ2-7|TRBV2|TRBD1
TGTGCCAGAGGTAACAGGGGTGGCGAGCAGTACTTC
CARGNRGGEQYF
>once|TRBJ2-5|TRBV18|NA
TGTGCCAGCTCACCAACCGCAGAGACCCAGTACTTC
CASSPTAETQYF
>NA|TRBJ1-1|TRBV21-1|NA
TGTGCCAGCAGCAAAGGGAAGGTGAGTATGGGCACTGAAGCTTTCTTT
CASSKGKVSMGTEAFF
>NA|TRBJ2-5|TRBV7-9|NA
TGTGCCAGCAGCTTGACCGGGGGTGCCCAGTACTTC
CASSLTGGAQYF
>NA|TRBJ1-5|TRBV27|TRBD1
TGTGCCAGCAGTCCCGGACAGGGGAATCAGCCCCAGCATTTT
CASSPGQGNQPQHF
>NA|TRBJ1-1|TRBV12-5|NA
TGTGCTAGTGGTTTGGGTGGAGTGAACACTGAAGCTTTCTTT
CASGLGGVNTEAFF
>NA|TRBJ2-2|TRBV28|NA
TGTGCCAGCAGTTTAAGGTTGAGCTCCGGGGAGCTGTTTTTT
CASSLRLSSGELFF
>NA|TRBJ2-1|TRBV30|NA
TGTGCCTGGAGTGAGGGACCAGAGCAGTTCTTC
CAWSEGPEQFF